This paragraph reports one T cell receptor beta chain. This record comes from a study of blood T cell repertoires in COVID-19. As for the study in general: Specimens from acute and convalescent COVID-19 originated in the United States, Italy and Spain. T cells, B-cell-depleted T cells, or PBMCs supplied cDNA or gDNA.

Authors' data handling: Scientists estimated how many nucleated cells there were by amplifying reference gene primers. Repertoires were generated with immunoSEQ multiplex PCR, while TCRdb's copy carries only in-frame clones and drops some. D and trimming come from the DNA, and the V and J calls and clone size come from that table. The table records 55,000 to 70,000 clones, roughly 90% of them present only once. Trimming took 4 bases from V and 2 from J; bases not matched to a gene: 9. Germline V gives CDR1 SGHDT, CDR2 YYEEEE. This CDR3 comprises 17 residues. The TCR originated in a woman between 50 and 59 years old with active or convalescent COVID-19. The genes are TRBV5-6 and TRBJ2-6; 7 bases match TRBD2. Input material: peripheral blood. CDR3 nucleotide sequence: TGTGCCAGCAGCCGGGGTGTCGGGAGGCCTGGGGCCAACGTCCTGACTTTC. Amino acids: CASSRGVGRPGANVLTF.